This TCR beta chain appears in the sequencing data of a study of cytomegalovirus exposure and HLA in healthy donors. The PCR made use of 60 Vbeta and 13 Jbeta primers. Assay: immunoSEQ multiplex PCR; the TCRdb copy retains only in-frame clones and omits some. This table holds more than 95,000 clones, 80% to 90% found once. CDR3 length equals 14 residues. Deletions cut 6 bases from V and 4 bases from J, with 17 bases between. CDR1 and CDR2 from the germline V gene are SGHRS and YFSETQ. General study results and limits: TRBV6-2, TRBV6-3 and some other V segments were excluded as indistinguishable. Reportedly, fewer N-insertions than the roughly 600-donor mean appeared in an Asian-associated ancestry cluster in a later analysis. Near-uniform donor sequencing depth was presumed by presence/absence analyses.

In its sample, this clone was seen once. Its antigen is unknown. The source is a woman aged 40 to 55 in good health and CMV-seropositive. Sequencing was done on a sample of PBMCs. The chain carries TRBV5-1 and TRBJ2-7; D might be TRBD1 (5 bases). The DNA of the CDR3 is TGCGCCAGCACCCGCGCCCTACAGGAATACGAGCAGTACTTC. This translates into CASTRALQEYEQYF.